This T cell receptor beta chain was identified during a study of naive and memory T cell subsets. Study-wide results and limits: A clonotype means one alpha or beta sequence, not an alpha/beta pair. No ground truth validated the naive and memory repertoire findings.

V lost 3 bases, J lost 6 bases, and 4 bases stayed unmatched. Per germline, CDR1 MDHEN and CDR2 SYDVKM. This CDR3 region has 15 residues. Both TRBC1 and TRBC2 were covered by a beta constant-region primer of two equimolar oligonucleotides. The ligated cDNA underwent four PCR rounds using SP2 and nested alpha and beta constant-region primers. MiXCR was run by TCRdb on the UMI-ligation and nested PCR reads, yielding one entry per CDR3 protein. The sample has 95,000 to 150,000 distinct CDR3 sequences; 35% to 40% are singletons. On this clonotype: Its antigen is not identified.

Four subsets defined by CD45RA and CD27 were sorted after CD3, CD4, CD8 and live/dead staining. The chain employs TRBV28 and TRBJ2-1, with 11 bases lining up with TRBD1. Sequenced: central memory CD4+ T cells from blood. The sequence came from a human donor in good health. The CDR3 protein is CASSFWTGGLNEQFF. DNA for the CDR3: TGTGCCAGCAGTTTTTGGACAGGGGGCCTCAATGAGCAGTTCTTC.